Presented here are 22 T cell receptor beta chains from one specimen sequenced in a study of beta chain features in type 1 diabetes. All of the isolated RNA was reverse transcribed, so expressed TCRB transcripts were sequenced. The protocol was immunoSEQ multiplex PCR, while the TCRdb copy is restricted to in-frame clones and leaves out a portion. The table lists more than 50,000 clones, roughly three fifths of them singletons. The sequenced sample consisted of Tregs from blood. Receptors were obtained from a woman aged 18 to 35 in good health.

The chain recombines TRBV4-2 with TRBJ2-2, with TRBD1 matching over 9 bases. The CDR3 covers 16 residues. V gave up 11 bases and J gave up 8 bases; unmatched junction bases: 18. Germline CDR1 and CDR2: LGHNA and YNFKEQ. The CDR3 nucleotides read TGTGCCGCTGGCCCCCCCGGGACAGGGTGGGGTGGGGAGCTGTTTTTT. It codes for CAAGPPGTGWGGELFF.

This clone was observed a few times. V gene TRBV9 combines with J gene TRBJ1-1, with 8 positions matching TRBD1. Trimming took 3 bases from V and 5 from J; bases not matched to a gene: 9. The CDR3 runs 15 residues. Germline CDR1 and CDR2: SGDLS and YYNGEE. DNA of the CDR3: TGTGCCAGCAGCGCGCCGGACAGGGATGGAACTGAAGCTTTCTTT. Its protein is CASSAPDRDGTEAFF. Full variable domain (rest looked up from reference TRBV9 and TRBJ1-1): DSGVTQTPKHLITATGQRVTLRCSPRSGDLSVYWYQQSLDQGLQFLIQYYNGEERAKGNILERFSAQQFPDLHSELNLSSLELGDSALYFCASSAPDRDGTEAFFGQGTRLTVV.

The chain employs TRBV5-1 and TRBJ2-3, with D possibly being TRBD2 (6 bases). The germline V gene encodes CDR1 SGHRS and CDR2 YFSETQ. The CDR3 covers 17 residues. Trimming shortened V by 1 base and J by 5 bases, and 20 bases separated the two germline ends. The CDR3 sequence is CASSLFGAGLRRDTQYF. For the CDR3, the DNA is TGCGCCAGCAGCTTGTTCGGAGCGGGTCTCCGCCGAGATACGCAGTATTTT.

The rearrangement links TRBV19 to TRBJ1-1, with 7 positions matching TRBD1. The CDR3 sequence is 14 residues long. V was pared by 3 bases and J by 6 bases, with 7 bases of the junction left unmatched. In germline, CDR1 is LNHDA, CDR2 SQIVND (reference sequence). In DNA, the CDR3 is TGTGCCAGTAGTATCCAGGGGGTTCGGGCTGAAGCTTTCTTT. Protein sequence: CASSIQGVRAEAFF.

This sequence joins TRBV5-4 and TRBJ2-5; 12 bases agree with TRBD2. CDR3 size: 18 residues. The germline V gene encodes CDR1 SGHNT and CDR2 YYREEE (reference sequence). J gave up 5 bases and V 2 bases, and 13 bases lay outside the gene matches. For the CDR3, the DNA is TGTGCCAGCAGCTTCCGACTAGCGGGGGACCCTATCGGGGAGACCCAGTACTTC. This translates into CASSFRLAGDPIGETQYF.

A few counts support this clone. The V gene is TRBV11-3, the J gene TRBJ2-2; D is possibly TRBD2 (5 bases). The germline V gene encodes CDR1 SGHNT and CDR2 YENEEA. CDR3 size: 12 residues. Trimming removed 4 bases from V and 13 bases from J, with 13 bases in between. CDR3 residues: CASSSERALLFF. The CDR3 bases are TGTGCCAGCAGCTCGGAGAGGGCCCTGCTGTTTTTT.

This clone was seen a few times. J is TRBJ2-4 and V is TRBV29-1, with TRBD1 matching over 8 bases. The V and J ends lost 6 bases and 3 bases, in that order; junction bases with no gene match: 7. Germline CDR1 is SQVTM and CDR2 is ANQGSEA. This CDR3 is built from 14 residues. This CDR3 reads CSVWTGWDKNIQYF. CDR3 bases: TGCAGCGTCTGGACAGGGTGGGACAAAAACATTCAGTACTTC. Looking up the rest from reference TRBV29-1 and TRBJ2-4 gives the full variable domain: SAVISQKPSRDICQRGTSLTIQCQVDSQVTMMFWYRQQPGQSLTLIATANQGSEATYESGFVIDKFPISRPNLTFSTLTVSNMSPEDSSIYLCSVWTGWDKNIQYFGAGTRLSVL.

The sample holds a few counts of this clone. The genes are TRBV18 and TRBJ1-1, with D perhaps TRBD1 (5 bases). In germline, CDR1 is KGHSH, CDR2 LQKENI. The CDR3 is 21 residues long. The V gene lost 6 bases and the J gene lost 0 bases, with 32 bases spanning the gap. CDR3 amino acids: CASSLLSSGTLSVGMNTEAFF. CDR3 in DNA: TGTGCCAGCTCCCTCCTTTCCTCCGGGACTCTATCAGTGGGAATGAACACTGAAGCTTTCTTT.

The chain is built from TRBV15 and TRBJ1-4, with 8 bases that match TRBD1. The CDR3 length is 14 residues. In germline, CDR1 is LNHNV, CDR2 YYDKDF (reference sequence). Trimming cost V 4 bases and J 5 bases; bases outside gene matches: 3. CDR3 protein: CATSTRTGNEKLFF. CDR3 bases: TGTGCCACCAGCACCCGGACAGGGAATGAAAAACTGTTTTTT.

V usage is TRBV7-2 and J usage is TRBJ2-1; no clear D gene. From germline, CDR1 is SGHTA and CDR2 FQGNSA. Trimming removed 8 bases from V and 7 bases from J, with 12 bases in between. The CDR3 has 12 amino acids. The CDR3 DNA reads TGTGCCAGCGACGGGTGGCGGAATGAGCAGTTCTTC. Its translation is CASDGWRNEQFF.

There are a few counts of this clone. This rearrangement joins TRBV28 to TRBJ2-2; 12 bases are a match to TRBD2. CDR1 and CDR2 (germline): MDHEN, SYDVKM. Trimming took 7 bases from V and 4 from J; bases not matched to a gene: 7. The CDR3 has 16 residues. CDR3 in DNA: TGTGCCAGCACCCTTCTGGGACTAGCGGGCACCGGGGAGCTGTTTTTT. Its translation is CASTLLGLAGTGELFF.

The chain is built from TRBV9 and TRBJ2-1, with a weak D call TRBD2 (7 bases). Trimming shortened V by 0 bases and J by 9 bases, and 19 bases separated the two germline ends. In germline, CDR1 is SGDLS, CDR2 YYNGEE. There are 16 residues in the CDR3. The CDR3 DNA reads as TGTGCCAGCAGCGTAGTGGGGGGGGCACCCTTCCTTGAGCAGTTCTTC. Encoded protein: CASSVVGGAPFLEQFF.

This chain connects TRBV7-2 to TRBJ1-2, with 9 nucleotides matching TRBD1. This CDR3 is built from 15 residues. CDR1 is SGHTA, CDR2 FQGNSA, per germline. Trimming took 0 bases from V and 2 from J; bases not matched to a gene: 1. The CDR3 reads CASSLAGTGNYGYTF. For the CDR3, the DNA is TGTGCCAGCAGCTTAGCGGGGACAGGGAACTATGGCTACACCTTC. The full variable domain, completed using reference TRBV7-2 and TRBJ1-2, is GAGVSQSPSNKVTEKGKDVELRCDPISGHTALYWYRQSLGQGLEFLIYFQGNSAPDKSGLPSDRFSAERTGGSVSTLTIQRTQQEDSAVYLCASSLAGTGNYGYTFGSGTRLTVV.

As DNA, the CDR3 is TGTGCCAGCAGTCCTAACAGGGTAACAGGCAACACTGAAGCTTTCTTT. Translation: CASSPNRVTGNTEAFF. The genes are TRBV2 and TRBJ1-1; tentatively, D is TRBD1 (6 bases). The CDR3 runs 16 residues. Germline-derived CDR1 and CDR2 are SNHLY and FYNNEI. V lost 5 bases and J 2 bases, leaving 18 bases between the germline ends.

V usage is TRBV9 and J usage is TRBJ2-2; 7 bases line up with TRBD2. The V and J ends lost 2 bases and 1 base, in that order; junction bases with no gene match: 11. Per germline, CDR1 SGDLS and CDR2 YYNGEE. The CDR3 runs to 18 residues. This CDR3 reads CASSVLGGGPGNTGELFF. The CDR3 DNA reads TGTGCCAGCAGCGTTCTCGGGGGAGGGCCGGGGAACACCGGGGAGCTGTTTTTT.

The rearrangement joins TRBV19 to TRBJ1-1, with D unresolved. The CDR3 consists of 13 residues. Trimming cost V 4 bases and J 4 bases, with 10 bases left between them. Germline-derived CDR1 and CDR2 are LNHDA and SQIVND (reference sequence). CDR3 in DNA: TGTGCCAGTAGTAAGAGGGAGAGCACTGAAGCTTTCTTT. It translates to CASSKRESTEAFF.

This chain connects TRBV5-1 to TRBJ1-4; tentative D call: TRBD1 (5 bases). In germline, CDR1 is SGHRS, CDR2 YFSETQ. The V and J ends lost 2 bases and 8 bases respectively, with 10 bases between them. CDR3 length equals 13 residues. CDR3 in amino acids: CASSFTGGEKLFF. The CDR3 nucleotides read TGCGCCAGCAGCTTCACAGGCGGAGAAAAACTGTTTTTT. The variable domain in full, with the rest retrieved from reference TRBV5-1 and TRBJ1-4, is KAGVTQTPRYLIKTRGQQVTLSCSPISGHRSVSWYQQTPGQGLQFLFEYFSETQRNKGNFPGRFSGRQFSNSRSEMNVSTLELGDSALYLCASSFTGGEKLFFGSGTQLSVL.

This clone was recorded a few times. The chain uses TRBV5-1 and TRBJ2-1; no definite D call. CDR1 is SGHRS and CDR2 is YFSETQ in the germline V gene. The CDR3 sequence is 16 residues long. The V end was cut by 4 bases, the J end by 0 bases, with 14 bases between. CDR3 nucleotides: TGCGCCAGCAGCCCCGACTCCTTCAGCTCCTACAATGAGCAGTTCTTC. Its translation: CASSPDSFSSYNEQFF.

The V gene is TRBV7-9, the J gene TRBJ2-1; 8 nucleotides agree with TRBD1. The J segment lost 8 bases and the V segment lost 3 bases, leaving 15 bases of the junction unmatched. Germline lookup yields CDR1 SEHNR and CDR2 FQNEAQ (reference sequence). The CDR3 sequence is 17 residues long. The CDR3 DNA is TGTGCCAGCAGCTTTAGTCTCGGGTCCCAGACAGGGGATGAGCAGTTCTTC. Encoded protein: CASSFSLGSQTGDEQFF. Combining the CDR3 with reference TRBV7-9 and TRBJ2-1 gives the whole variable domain DTGVSQNPRHKITKRGQNVTFRCDPISEHNRLYWYRQTLGQGPEFLTYFQNEAQLEKSRLLSDRFSAERPKGSFSTLEIQRTEQGDSAMYLCASSFSLGSQTGDEQFFGPGTRLTVL.

The CDR3 DNA reads as TGTGCCAGCACTCCTCCAGGGTCGCGAGAGACCCAGTACTTC. It codes for CASTPPGSRETQYF. The genes are TRBV7-2 and TRBJ2-5; weak D call: TRBD1 (5 bases). V shed 7 bases and J shed 4 bases, with 16 bases lying between them. From germline, CDR1 is SGHTA and CDR2 FQGNSA. CDR3 length equals 14 residues.

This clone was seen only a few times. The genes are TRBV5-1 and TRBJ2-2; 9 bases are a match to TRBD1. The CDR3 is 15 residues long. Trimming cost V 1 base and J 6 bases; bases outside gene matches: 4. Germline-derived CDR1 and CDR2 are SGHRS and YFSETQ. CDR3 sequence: CASSLPRQGAGELFF. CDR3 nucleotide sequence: TGCGCCAGCAGCTTGCCCCGACAGGGGGCCGGGGAGCTGTTTTTT.

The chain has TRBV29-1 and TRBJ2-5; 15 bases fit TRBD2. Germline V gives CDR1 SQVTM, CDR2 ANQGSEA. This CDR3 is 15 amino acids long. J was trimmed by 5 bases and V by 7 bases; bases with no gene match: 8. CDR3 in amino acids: CSGTGLAGGIETQYF. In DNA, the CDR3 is TGCAGCGGAACTGGACTAGCGGGGGGGATCGAGACCCAGTACTTC.